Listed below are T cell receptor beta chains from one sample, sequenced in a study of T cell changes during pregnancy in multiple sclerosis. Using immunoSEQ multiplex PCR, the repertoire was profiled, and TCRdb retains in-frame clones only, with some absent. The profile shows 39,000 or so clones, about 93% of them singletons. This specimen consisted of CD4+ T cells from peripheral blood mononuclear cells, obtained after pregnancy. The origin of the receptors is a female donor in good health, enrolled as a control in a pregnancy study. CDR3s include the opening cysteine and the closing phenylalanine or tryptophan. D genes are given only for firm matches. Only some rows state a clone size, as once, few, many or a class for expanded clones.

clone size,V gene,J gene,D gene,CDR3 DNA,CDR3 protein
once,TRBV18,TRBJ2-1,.,TGTGCCAGCTCACCAGGGGCGGAGTACAATGAGCAGTTCTTC,CASSPGAEYNEQFF
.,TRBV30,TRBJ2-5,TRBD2,TGTGCCTGGATTCCTGGACTAGCTTGGGGACACCAAGAGACCCAGTACTTC,CAWIPGLAWGHQETQYF
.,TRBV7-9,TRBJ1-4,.,TGTGCCAGCAGTCCGCAGGGGACAAATGAAAAACTGTTTTTT,CASSPQGTNEKLFF
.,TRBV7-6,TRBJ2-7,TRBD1,TGTGCCAGCAGCTTAGCGGAGGACAGGGGGCTCGGCGAGCAGTACTTC,CASSLAEDRGLGEQYF
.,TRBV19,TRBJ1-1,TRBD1,TGTGCCAGTAGTATAGGGACAGGCACTGAAGCTTTCTTT,CASSIGTGTEAFF
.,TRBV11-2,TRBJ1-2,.,TGTGCCACCACGACATGGGGGGGCGACTACACCTTC,CATTTWGGDYTF
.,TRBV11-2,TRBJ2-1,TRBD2,TGTGCCAGCAGCTGGCCGGGACTAGGGAATGAGCAGTTCTTC,CASSWPGLGNEQFF
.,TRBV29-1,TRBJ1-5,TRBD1,TGCAGCGTGGAGGACAGGGCGAGCAATCAGCCCCAGCATTTT,CSVEDRASNQPQHF
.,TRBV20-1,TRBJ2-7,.,TGCAGTGCTGCGACACACTACGAGCAGTACTTC,CSAATHYEQYF
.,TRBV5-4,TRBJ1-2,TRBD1,TGTGCCAGCAGCATTGGACAGGGGAGGAACTATGGCTACACCTTC,CASSIGQGRNYGYTF
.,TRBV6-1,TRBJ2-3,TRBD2,TGTGCCAGCAGCACGACTAGCGGGCGCACAGATACGCAGTATTTT,CASSTTSGRTDTQYF
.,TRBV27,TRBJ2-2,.,TGTGCCAGCAGTTTAGGAGTGGAGCTGTTTTTT,CASSLGVELFF
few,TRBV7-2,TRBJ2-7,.,TGTGCCAGCAGCCCGCGGGTGGGGTTAAACTCCTACGAGCAGTACTTC,CASSPRVGLNSYEQYF
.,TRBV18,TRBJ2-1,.,TGTGCCAGCTCACCAGGCAGTGAGCAGTTCTTC,CASSPGSEQFF
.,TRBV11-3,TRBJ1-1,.,TGTGCCAGCAGCTTAACTGGGGGCGCTGAAGCTTTCTTT,CASSLTGGAEAFF
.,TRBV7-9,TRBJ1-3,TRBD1,TGTGCCAGCAGCACCCAGGGGGACGGAAACACCATATATTTT,CASSTQGDGNTIYF
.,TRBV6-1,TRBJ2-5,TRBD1,TGTGCCAGCAGTGAGATGACAGGGTGGGGAGAGACCCAGTACTTC,CASSEMTGWGETQYF
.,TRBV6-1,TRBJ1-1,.,TGTGCCAGCAGCCCCAGGGTCGGCACTGAAGCTTTCTTT,CASSPRVGTEAFF
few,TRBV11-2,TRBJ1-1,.,TGTGCCAGCAGCTTAGTTCTCGAAGCTTTCTTT,CASSLVLEAFF
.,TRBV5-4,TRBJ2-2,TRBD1,TGTGCCAGCAGCTTTACCACAGGGGCGAACACCGGGGAGCTGTTTTTT,CASSFTTGANTGELFF
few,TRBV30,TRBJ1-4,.,TGTGCCTGGAGCAGCCTGGACAGATTTAATGAAAAACTGTTTTTT,CAWSSLDRFNEKLFF
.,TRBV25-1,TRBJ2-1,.,TGTGCCAGCAATACCAGGGTTAGCTCTGAGCAGTTCTTC,CASNTRVSSEQFF
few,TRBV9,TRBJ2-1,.,TGTGCCAGCAGCCCCCTGGGGCAAAACAATGAGCAGTTCTTC,CASSPLGQNNEQFF
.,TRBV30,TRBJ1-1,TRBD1,TGTGCCTGGAGGCCAGGGGGCACTGAAGCTTTCTTT,CAWRPGGTEAFF
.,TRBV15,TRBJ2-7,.,TGTGCCACCAGCACTCGACAGGACTCCTACGAGCAGTACTTC,CATSTRQDSYEQYF
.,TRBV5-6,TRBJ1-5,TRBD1,TGTGCCAGCAGCTTGAGGCGGACAGGGCCAAATCAGCCCCAGCATTTT,CASSLRRTGPNQPQHF
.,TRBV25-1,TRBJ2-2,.,TGTGCCAGCAGTGACTTTACGGCGGGCGCGAACACCGGGGAGCTGTTTTTT,CASSDFTAGANTGELFF
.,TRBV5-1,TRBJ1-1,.,TGCGCCAGCAGCTATCTCCGAGGAAGAACTGAAGCTTTCTTT,CASSYLRGRTEAFF
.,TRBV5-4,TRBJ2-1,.,TGTGCCAGCAGGGTATCAGGAACCAATGAGCAGTTCTTC,CASRVSGTNEQFF
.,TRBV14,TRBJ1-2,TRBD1,TGTGCCAGCAGCCAAGTCGGGGACAGCTATGGCTACACCTTC,CASSQVGDSYGYTF
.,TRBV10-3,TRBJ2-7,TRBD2,TGTGCCATCAGTAGGCTAGCGGGGGACGAGCAGTACTTC,CAISRLAGDEQYF
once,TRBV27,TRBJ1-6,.,TGTGCCAGCAGTTCCCTTGACGGGAACTCCTATAATTCACCCCTCCACTTT,CASSSLDGNSYNSPLHF
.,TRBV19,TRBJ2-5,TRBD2,TGTGCCAGTAGTATAGGCGCGGGGGGTGAAGAGACCCAGTACTTC,CASSIGAGGEETQYF
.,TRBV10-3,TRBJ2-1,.,TGTGCCATCGGGAGGACGGAGTACACCTACAATGAGCAGTTCTTC,CAIGRTEYTYNEQFF